Below, 13 T cell receptor beta chains from the same sample are listed, as sequenced in a study of blood T cells in healthy people across ages. Next came a second PCR, run for about 6 to 11 cycles, which used a sample-barcoded 5' primer along with a J-beta primer mix. One entry per CDR3 protein, called by TCRdb with MiXCR from the 5' RACE reads. The table includes just over 800,000 distinct CDR3 sequences, under 80% detected once. The source material was blood. These receptors originate from a man aged 30 to 39 in good health.

This clonotype was seen a handful of times. The chain has TRBV20-1 and TRBJ2-7; D gene uncertain. The germline gives CDR1 DFQATT, CDR2 SNEGSKA (reference sequence). The V and J ends lost 3 bases and 0 bases respectively, with 12 bases between them. The CDR3 covers 14 residues. For the CDR3, the DNA is TGCAGTGCTAGGCCCCGGTCTTTCTCCTACGAGCAGTACTTC. Amino acids: CSARPRSFSYEQYF.

This clonotype was found once. The chain links TRBV20-1 to TRBJ2-1; 8 bases align to TRBD2. Trimming at V came to 0 bases and at J to 2 bases, leaving 6 bases not matched to a gene. This CDR3 has 16 amino acids. Germline V lookup: CDR1 DFQATT, CDR2 SNEGSKA (reference sequence). As DNA, the CDR3 is TGCAGTGCTAGAGATCTAGGGCGGGGGGCCTACAATGAGCAGTTCTTC. The encoded protein is CSARDLGRGAYNEQFF.

The V call is TRBV7-9, the J call TRBJ2-2; D unclear. CDR1 and CDR2 from the germline V gene are SEHNR and FQNEAQ (reference sequence). V lost 2 bases and J 5 bases, leaving 12 bases between the germline ends. The CDR3 has 15 amino acids. CDR3 DNA: TGTGCCAGCAGCTTATTTTCTGGGGATACCGGGGAGCTGTTTTTT. This translates into CASSLFSGDTGELFF.

The rearrangement uses TRBV20-1 and TRBJ2-4; D gene ambiguous. This CDR3 is built from 14 residues. V was shortened by 5 bases and J by 0 bases, with 11 bases between the two germline ends. Germline V CDR1 and CDR2: DFQATT, SNEGSKA (reference sequence). The CDR3 sequence is CSARDLPAKNIQYF. DNA of the CDR3: TGCAGTGCTCGCGACCTGCCAGCCAAAAACATTCAGTACTTC.

The genes are TRBV27 and TRBJ1-2; no clear D. CDR1 MNHEY and CDR2 SMNVEV come from the germline V gene (reference sequence). The CDR3 has 14 residues. V was pared by 2 bases and J by 2 bases, with 9 bases between. The CDR3 DNA reads as TGTGCCAGCAGTTTAACCCCGGAGAACTATGGCTACACCTTC. Translated, it gives CASSLTPENYGYTF.

The chain uses TRBV27 and TRBJ2-6; D not resolved. The V gene lost 2 bases and the J gene lost 0 bases, with 8 bases spanning the gap. Germline assignment: CDR1 MNHEY and CDR2 SMNVEV (reference sequence). There are 16 residues in the CDR3. The CDR3 bases are TGTGCCAGCAGTTTACAGGACCCCTCTGGGGCCAACGTCCTGACTTTC. This codes for CASSLQDPSGANVLTF.

The chain employs TRBV6-1 and TRBJ2-7; D perhaps matches TRBD2 (5 bases). CDR1 and CDR2 from the germline V gene are MNHNS and SASEGT. The CDR3 extends over 14 amino acids. Between the trimmed V and J ends, which lost 4 bases and 2 bases, there was a span of 12 bases. CDR3 in DNA: TGTGCCAGCAGTGTGGTAGCGCCAACCTACGAGCAGTACTTC. Translated, it gives CASSVVAPTYEQYF.

The rearrangement joins TRBV6-6 to TRBJ2-7; no definite D call. From germline, CDR1 is MNHNY and CDR2 SVGAGI (reference sequence). The CDR3 sequence is 14 residues long. V was clipped by 4 bases and J by 4 bases, with 14 bases between them. The CDR3 sequence is CASSSPRVGYEQYF. CDR3 DNA: TGTGCCAGCAGTTCACCTAGAGTGGGGTACGAGCAGTACTTC.

The genes are TRBV5-1 and TRBJ1-4; D is ambiguous. This CDR3 has 13 amino acids. Per germline, CDR1 SGHRS and CDR2 YFSETQ. V shed 0 bases and J shed 7 bases, with 7 bases lying between them. CDR3 in amino acids: CASSLDRPEKLFF. CDR3 nucleotide sequence: TGCGCCAGCAGCTTGGACAGACCTGAAAAACTGTTTTTT.

This clonotype turned up a few times. The CDR3 nucleotides read TGCGCCAGCAGCTTCGACAGTAACTATGGCTACACCTTC. Translated, it gives CASSFDSNYGYTF. The chain carries TRBV5-1 and TRBJ1-2, with D maybe TRBD1 (5 bases). The germline V and J ends were trimmed by 2 bases and 1 base, with 6 bases remaining between them. Germline lookup yields CDR1 SGHRS and CDR2 YFSETQ. The CDR3 length is 13 residues.

This clonotype was seen at least ten times. The chain uses TRBV20-1 and TRBJ2-5, with unresolved D. This CDR3 comprises 14 residues. Germline V lookup: CDR1 DFQATT, CDR2 SNEGSKA (reference sequence). Between the trimmed V and J ends, which lost 5 bases and 5 bases, there was a span of 18 bases. The CDR3 loop is CSAGGPRETETQYF. The CDR3 DNA reads TGCAGTGCTGGTGGACCCCGTGAGACGGAGACCCAGTACTTC.

The rearrangement joins TRBV18 to TRBJ1-5, with a weak D call TRBD1 (5 bases). V was shortened by 2 bases and J by 7 bases, with 15 bases between the two germline ends. Germline CDR1 KGHSH, CDR2 LQKENI. The CDR3 sequence is 15 residues long. The CDR3 region has the DNA TGTGCCAGCTCACCAGAGGGGTCCGGTAGCCAGCCCCAGCATTTT. Translating it yields CASSPEGSGSQPQHF.

The count of this clonotype is one. The V gene is TRBV27, the J gene TRBJ2-4, with 9 bases fitting TRBD2. V trimming: 6 bases; J trimming: 6 bases; junction bases outside the gene matches: 15. This CDR3 region has 17 residues. The germline gives CDR1 MNHEY, CDR2 SMNVEV (reference sequence). DNA of the CDR3: TGTGCCAGCAGCTCCCCAATATCTGAGCGGGGGGTAAACATTCAGTACTTC. Protein: CASSSPISERGVNIQYF.